The TCR beta chain under discussion was sequenced for a study of long-term antiretroviral therapy in people with HIV. On the study more broadly: Earliest sampling preceded the 2015 immediate-ART recommendation by about a decade.

Version v3.0 of the immunoSEQ assay ran at survey level. The method was immunoSEQ multiplex PCR; TCRdb's version includes in-frame clones alone and lacks a portion of them. The repertoire holds 44,000 or so clones, with over 90% as singletons. The germline V gene encodes CDR1 LNHDA and CDR2 SQIVND (reference sequence). The ends were cut back, 6 bases at V and 6 bases at J, with 14 bases in the middle. The CDR3 consists of 13 residues. Donors each had at least one pre-ART PBMC sample and at least two post-ART ones. Treatment for every participant with HIV took place in the United States. The study used samples holding roughly 1-10 million cryopreserved PBMC before DNA extraction.

The rearrangement links TRBV19 to TRBJ1-1; possibly TRBD1 for D (5 bases). Source: unsorted PBMCs, taken 3.7 years after starting antiretroviral therapy. The source is a woman aged 45-59 years with HIV. This CDR3 is CASRGGGRAEAFF. CDR3 in DNA: TGTGCCAGTAGGGGGGGAGGTAGGGCTGAAGCTTTCTTT.